This T cell receptor (beta chain) was sequenced in a study of cytomegalovirus exposure and HLA in healthy donors. Healthy people donating bone marrow made up the donors. V was cut by 6 bases and J by 1 base, with 15 bases left in between. Per the germline V gene, CDR1 is MNHEY and CDR2 is SMNVEV (reference sequence). The CDR3 loop spans 15 amino acids. In the PCR, 60 Vbeta and 13 Jbeta primers were used. Method: immunoSEQ multiplex PCR; TCRdb's copy keeps in-frame clones and lacks some. The sample lists more than 85,000 clones; 12% to 15% were seen once. Material for sequencing was PBMCs. The chain is built from TRBV27 and TRBJ1-2, with D perhaps matching TRBD1 (6 bases). The sequence derives from a female donor in good health and CMV-seronegative. The CDR3 reads CASSSTSDSNYGYTF. CDR3 DNA sequence: TGTGCCAGCAGCTCTACCTCGGACAGTAACTATGGCTACACCTTC.